Reported below is one T cell receptor beta chain. This record belongs to a study of blood T cell repertoires in COVID-19. Study-level background: The samples span acute and convalescent COVID-19 from the United States, Italy and Spain. Sample material is recorded as cDNA or gDNA derived from T cells, B-cell-depleted T cells, or PBMCs.

The V and J ends lost 1 base and 3 bases respectively, with 15 bases between them. This CDR3 has 16 amino acids. Per the germline V gene, CDR1 is SGHTA and CDR2 is FQGNSA. The repertoire was sequenced with immunoSEQ multiplex PCR; TCRdb's copy has only in-frame clones and lacks some. The sample lists roughly 200,000 clones, more than 75% occurring once. The gene calls are TRBV7-2 and TRBJ1-1; tentative D call: TRBD1 (5 bases). The material sequenced was peripheral blood. The clonotype was recovered from a woman under 30 who had recovered from COVID-19. The CDR3 nucleotides read TGTGCCAGCAGCTTAGGGCAGGGTCTAAGGGACACTGAAGCTTTCTTT. Protein sequence: CASSLGQGLRDTEAFF.